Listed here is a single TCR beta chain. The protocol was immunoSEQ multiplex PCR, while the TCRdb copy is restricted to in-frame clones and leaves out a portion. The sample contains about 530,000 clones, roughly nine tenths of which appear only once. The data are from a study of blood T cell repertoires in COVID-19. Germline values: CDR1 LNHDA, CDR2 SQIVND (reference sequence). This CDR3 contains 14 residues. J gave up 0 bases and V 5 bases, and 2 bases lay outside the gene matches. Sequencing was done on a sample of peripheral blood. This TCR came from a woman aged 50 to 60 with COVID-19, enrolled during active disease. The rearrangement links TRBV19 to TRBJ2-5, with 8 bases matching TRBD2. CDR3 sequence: CASSSGGYQETQYF. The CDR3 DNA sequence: TGTGCCAGTAGTTCGGGGGGGTACCAAGAGACCCAGTACTTC.